This note documents a single T cell receptor (beta chain) sequence. Its antigen specificity is not known. No much larger clonotype is one base removed from it; base qualities were not supplied. Library generation was performed with the immunoSEQ multiplex PCR assay. For most patients, high-throughput TCR-beta CDR3 sequencing of genomic DNA was performed by Adaptive Biotechnologies. In the source study's methods: TCR sequencing data were retrieved from Adaptive's ImmunoSEQ software for 15 to 20 patients, whereas three other patients were processed with MiXCR and VDJtools. Because the origin of CDR3 nucleotide sequences shared between donor and recipient could not be assigned, those sequences were removed. To count as alloreactive, a clone needed at least 2-fold expansion over unstimulated cells and a minimum CFSE-low frequency of 0.002% (template counts) or 0.001% (read counts). A clone was considered mappable if detected in the sequenced pre-transplant spleen, lymph node, or MLR CFSE-low populations of the donor or recipient. Cumulative frequency of alloreactive clones was calculated as a percentage of all sequences weighted by copy number. TCRdb provides this immuneACCESS table in a form limited to in-frame rearrangements. Some clones are lacking; in checked studies, under half of them reflect an unresolved V gene, and why the rest are absent is not known. The V and J calls and clone size come from that table; D and trimming were worked out from the DNA. The sample table shows more than 20,000 clones, and around four fifths are seen once. The ten largest account for around 1.1% of the sample.

The sample belongs to a study of graft-versus-host responses after intestinal transplantation (dated by TCRdb to about 2021). For the study in its entirety: Multivisceral, liver-intestinal, or isolated intestinal transplants were received by the recipients. Alloreactive clones were identified by sequencing pre-transplant mixed lymphocyte reaction products and comparing them with unstimulated pre-transplant donor and recipient T cells. Anti-thymocyte globulin induction was given to all recipients, followed by maintenance tacrolimus and steroids for approximately three years. Samples from three later patients were sequenced in-house on an Illumina MiSeq with MiXCR processing rather than by the commercial service. Of the 20 to 30 intestinal transplant recipients enrolled in the cohort, one of whom was a retransplant, a few patients without pretransplant specimens were excluded. A peak of at least 4% donor T cells among recipient peripheral blood mononuclear cells was the definition used for donor T cell macrochimerism. After intestinal transplantation, graft-versus-host and host-versus-graft alloreactive T cell clones in the graft, circulation and bone marrow were tracked using bulk TCR-beta CDR3 sequencing. Results and caveats for the whole study, not just this receptor: In the allografts of patients with donor T cell macrochimerism, GvH to HvG T cell clonal ratios were high. The relatively low number and heterogeneity of intestinal transplant patients limited the conclusions. Peak levels of circulating GvH clones were associated with declines in HvG clones early after transplant. GvH clones were detected in recipient bone marrow, and some of these GvH clones were observed earlier in ileal mucosa or blood, consistent with an intestinal mucosal origin.

Relative to germline, V is missing 3 bases and J is missing 2 bases, with 8 bases of the junction outside any gene match. In the germline V gene, CDR1 corresponds to SGHTA and CDR2 to FQGTGA. The CDR3 runs 16 residues from the cysteine to the phenylalanine. Only the CDR3 region is kept as DNA, spanning 48 bases read in frame from base 1. Blood samples were collected up to 4 times in the first month after transplant and then at least monthly when available. Sample: PBMCs, taken 28 days after intestinal transplant. The sequence links TRBV7-3 to TRBJ2-7, with 9 middle bases fitting TRBD2. The receptor was derived from a human patient who received an intestinal transplant, so some T cells may come from the graft donor. The DNA sequence reads TGTGCCAGCAGCTTCGAAGGGGTAGCGGGAGCCTACGAGCAGTACTTC. Its translation reads: CASSFEGVAGAYEQYF. Where the CDR3 stops, the reference TRBV7-3 and TRBJ2-7 genes take over; the full variable domain is GAGVSQTPSNKVTEKGKYVELRCDPISGHTALYWYRQSLGQGPEFLIYFQGTGAADDSGLPNDRFFAVRPEGSVSTLKIQRTERGDSAVYLCASSFEGVAGAYEQYFGPGTRLTVT.